The entry below gives a single T cell receptor beta chain sequence along with its context. The data originate from a study of cytomegalovirus exposure and HLA in healthy donors. The method was immunoSEQ multiplex PCR; TCRdb's version includes in-frame clones alone and lacks a portion of them. The sample consists of over 200,000 clones, 88% of them appearing once. With 7 bases removed from V and 3 bases from J, the gap between germline ends came to 13 bases. CDR3 size: 13 residues. Germline V gene sequence: CDR1 LNHDA, CDR2 SQIVND (reference sequence). Sequenced: PBMCs. This TCR derives from a woman aged 18-35 years in good health and CMV-seronegative. The chain joins TRBV19 to TRBJ2-7; a possible D gene is TRBD2 (5 bases). In DNA, the CDR3 is TGTGCCAGTAAGGCGGGCGGGCACTACGAGCAGTACTTC. This codes for CASKAGGHYEQYF. Together with reference TRBV19 and TRBJ2-7, the CDR3 gives the full variable domain: DGGITQSPKYLFRKEGQNVTLSCEQNLNHDAMYWYRQDPGQGLRLIYYSQIVNDFQKGDIAEGYSVSREKKESFPLTVTSAQKNPTAFYLCASKAGGHYEQYFGPGTRLTVT.